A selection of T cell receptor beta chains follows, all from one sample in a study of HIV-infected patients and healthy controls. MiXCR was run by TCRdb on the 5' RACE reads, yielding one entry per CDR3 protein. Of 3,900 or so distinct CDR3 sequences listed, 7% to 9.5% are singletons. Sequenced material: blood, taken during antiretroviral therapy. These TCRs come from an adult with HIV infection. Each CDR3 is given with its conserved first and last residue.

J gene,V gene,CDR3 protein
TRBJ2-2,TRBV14,CACGSDFTGELFF
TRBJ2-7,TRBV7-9,CASSLMTAYEQYF
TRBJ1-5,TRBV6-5,CATGLGRQPQHF
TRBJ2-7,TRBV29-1,CSVEVDPNNPYEQYF
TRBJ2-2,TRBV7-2,CASSLTLGGAGELFF
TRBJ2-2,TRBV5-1,CASSPLGGLIGELFF
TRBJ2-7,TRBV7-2,CASSIKAGGVYEQYF
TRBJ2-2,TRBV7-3,CASSFGTTLNTGELFF
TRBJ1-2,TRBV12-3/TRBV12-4,CASREQEKGGYTF
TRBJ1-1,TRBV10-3,CAISEAGGNTEAFF
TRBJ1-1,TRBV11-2,CASSLAWRDTEAFF
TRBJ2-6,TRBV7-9,CASSSGTSGGSGANVLTF
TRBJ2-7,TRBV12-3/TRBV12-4,CASSLAQGWYEQYF
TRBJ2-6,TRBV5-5,CASSLEGAGTGANVLTF
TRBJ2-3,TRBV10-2,CASSERSGGGTDTQYF
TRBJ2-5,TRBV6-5,CASSLSGGTQETQYF
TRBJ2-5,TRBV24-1,CATSTEVGETQYF
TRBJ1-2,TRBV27,CASSRYDRGAYGYTF
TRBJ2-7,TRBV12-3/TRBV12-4,CASSRMTGTYTEQYF
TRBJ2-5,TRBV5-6,CASSSLGHTQETQYF
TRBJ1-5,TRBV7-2,CASSQGPGRENQPQHF
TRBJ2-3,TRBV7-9,CASSLAGYTQYF
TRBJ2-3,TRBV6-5,CASSYAGTDTQYF
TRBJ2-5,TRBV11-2,CASSLSGVQGGLETQYF
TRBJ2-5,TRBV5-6,CASSWDRVETQYF
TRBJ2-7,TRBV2,CASSDGRGHYEQYF
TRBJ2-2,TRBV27,CASTLYGDRGRVTGELFF
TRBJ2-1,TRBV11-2,CASRRTSGGASEQFF